This T cell receptor (beta chain) was sequenced in a study of T-cell reconstitution after alpha-beta-depleted transplantation in children. Germline CDR1 is SGHRS and CDR2 is YFSETQ. With 7 bases removed from V and 5 bases from J, the gap between germline ends came to 15 bases. CDR3 length equals 13 residues. This clonotype was observed many times. For TCRbeta, the library was prepared with unique molecular identifiers. TCRdb redid the calling of the PCR reads with MiXCR, one entry per CDR3 protein. The sample holds about 360,000 distinct CDR3 sequences; about an eighth are singletons and the top ten take 4.3%.

Sequenced here: PBMCs, sampled from the stem cell graft. The TCR sequence derives from a human donor who donated a stem cell graft to a child with Fanconi anemia. The J gene is TRBJ1-1, the V gene TRBV5-1, with a tentative D call TRBD1 (5 bases). The CDR3 spells CASGPLGGTEAFF. For the CDR3, the DNA is TGCGCCAGCGGTCCTCTGGGGGGGACTGAAGCTTTCTTT.